Here is one T cell receptor beta chain with its context. The antigen is unknown. This specimen comes from a study of shared clonotypes between healthy human individuals. Background on the study: CD4 naive and memory got three plates each, CD8 naive two, CD8 memory one.

Trimming removed 4 bases from V and 8 bases from J, with 13 bases in between. The CDR3 loop spans 12 amino acids. CDR1 and CDR2 (germline): SQVTM, ANQGSEA. The repertoire was sequenced with immunoSEQ multiplex PCR; TCRdb's copy has only in-frame clones and lacks some. The data show 2 million to 2.5 million clones, about nine tenths seen once. Findings and limits, study-wide: The low donor count limited represented genetic and exposure-history diversity.

The chain recombines TRBV29-1 with TRBJ2-3; unclear D gene. The specimen was naive CD4+ T cells from PBMCs. Subset noted: CD45RA+ positively selected. The TCR sequence derives from a young man in good health. Some clones in this sample may be carry-over from other donors' samples. CDR3 in DNA: TGCAGCGTTGGGGCGGCCGCACGTACGCAGTATTTT. Its translation is CSVGAAARTQYF.